Presented here are 20 T cell receptor beta chains from one specimen sequenced in a study of control samples from healthy donors and cancer patients. Profiling relied on immunoSEQ multiplex PCR, and the TCRdb table lists in-frame clones only, not all of them. The table includes about 120,000 clones, 70% to 90% detected once. Sequenced input: blood. All receptors come from a man in his forties in good health.

This clone has a handful of counts. The gene calls are TRBV7-9 and TRBJ1-1, with no clear D. CDR1 is SEHNR and CDR2 is FQNEAQ in the germline V gene (reference sequence). V was clipped by 3 bases and J by 1 base, with 9 bases between them. The CDR3 spans 14 residues. The CDR3 bases are TGTGCCAGCAGCTTTTCCCGACAGAACACTGAAGCTTTCTTT. It is translated as CASSFSRQNTEAFF. The whole variable domain, filled in from reference TRBV7-9 and TRBJ1-1, reads DTGVSQNPRHKITKRGQNVTFRCDPISEHNRLYWYRQTLGQGPEFLTYFQNEAQLEKSRLLSDRFSAERPKGSFSTLEIQRTEQGDSAMYLCASSFSRQNTEAFFGQGTRLTVV.

This clone was counted once. The chain carries TRBV30 and TRBJ1-5; 7 positions match TRBD1. CDR3 length: 15 residues. The junction had 11 bases not matched to a gene; V was cut back by 2 bases and J by 7 bases. Germline V gene lookup returns CDR1 GTSNPN and CDR2 SVGIG (reference sequence). This CDR3 is CAWSRKGAGGQPQHF. CDR3 in DNA: TGTGCCTGGAGTCGAAAGGGGGCAGGGGGACAGCCCCAGCATTTT.

This clone was detected once. The chain has TRBV6-6 and TRBJ1-6; TRBD1 might be the D (6 bases). Deletions cut 4 bases from V and 8 bases from J, with 15 bases between. In germline, CDR1 is MNHNY, CDR2 SVGAGI (reference sequence). CDR3 size: 15 residues. CDR3 nucleotide sequence: TGTGCCAGCAGTTCGCAACAGGGTCTTGATTCACCCCTCCACTTT. Translation gives CASSSQQGLDSPLHF.

This clone was observed a single time. The V and J genes are TRBV7-2 and TRBJ1-2; the match to TRBD1 covers 8 bases. V was pared by 5 bases and J by 2 bases, with 7 bases of the junction left unmatched. This CDR3 region has 15 residues. Germline V lookup: CDR1 SGHTA, CDR2 FQGNSA. This CDR3 reads CASSGGDRKNYGYTF. In nucleotides, the CDR3 is TGTGCCAGCAGCGGCGGGGACAGGAAGAACTATGGCTACACCTTC.

This clone was recorded once. The V gene is TRBV10-1, the J gene TRBJ2-5; 9 bases are a match to TRBD1. The junction had 6 bases not matched to a gene; V was cut back by 9 bases and J by 1 base. Germline lookup yields CDR1 WNHNN and CDR2 SYGVQD (reference sequence). There are 14 residues in the CDR3. The CDR3 DNA reads TGCGCCAGAAGGGGGACAGGGCCCCAAGAGACCCAGTACTTC. Translation gives CARRGTGPQETQYF.

This sequence joins TRBV30 and TRBJ2-5; D unclear. The CDR3 sequence is 12 residues long. Between the trimmed V and J ends, which lost 0 bases and 7 bases, there was a span of 9 bases. The germline V gene has CDR1 GTSNPN and CDR2 SVGIG (reference sequence). The CDR3 DNA reads TGTGCCTGGAGTGTAGGTCGGCGGACCCAGTACTTC. Translated: CAWSVGRRTQYF. The full variable domain, with the rest looked up from reference TRBV30 and TRBJ2-5, is SQTIHQWPATLVQPVGSPLSLECTVEGTSNPNLYWYRQAAGRGLQLLFYSVGIGQISSEVPQNLSASRPQDRQFILSSKKLLLSDSGFYLCAWSVGRRTQYFGPGTRLLVL.

V and J are TRBV18 and TRBJ2-1; TRBD2 aligns across 13 bases. CDR1 and CDR2 from the germline V gene are KGHSH and LQKENI. Losses at the gene ends were 4 bases for V and 10 bases for J; bases not matched to a gene: 10. The CDR3 is 16 amino acids. The CDR3 region has the DNA TGTGCCAGCTCACAATCCGGGACTAGCGGGAACAGGGAGCAGTTCTTC. Translation gives CASSQSGTSGNREQFF.

The chain couples TRBV5-1 to TRBJ2-2, with TRBD2 matching over 7 bases. V was pared by 3 bases and J by 4 bases, with 3 bases of the junction left unmatched. CDR1 SGHRS and CDR2 YFSETQ come from the germline V gene. This CDR3 has 14 amino acids. In DNA, the CDR3 is TGCGCCAGCAGCTCCAGCGGGGCCACCGGGGAGCTGTTTTTT. Translating gives CASSSSGATGELFF.

The gene calls are TRBV7-6 and TRBJ2-1, with D possibly being TRBD1 (6 bases). Germline CDR1 and CDR2: SGHVS and FNYEAQ. V shed 3 bases and J shed 4 bases, with 7 bases lying between them. The CDR3 is 13 residues long. The CDR3, as DNA: TGTGCCAGCAGCTTTCAGGGGTACAATGAGCAGTTCTTC. Translated: CASSFQGYNEQFF.

In this sample, this clone turned up once. The genes are TRBV19 and TRBJ2-6; no definite D call. The CDR3 length is 13 residues. V gave up 6 bases and J gave up 0 bases, with 3 bases separating them. Looked up from germline, CDR1 is LNHDA and CDR2 is SQIVND (reference sequence). The DNA of the CDR3 is TGTGCCAGTAGCGCCTCTGGGGCCAACGTCCTGACTTTC. Its protein is CASSASGANVLTF.

The chain has TRBV3-1 (or the pseudogene TRBV3-2) and TRBJ1-1, with D perhaps TRBD1 (5 bases). Germline V gene lookup returns CDR1 LGHDT and CDR2 YNNKEL (reference sequence). The CDR3 runs to 15 residues. The germline V and J ends were trimmed by 4 bases and 8 bases, with 20 bases remaining between them. In DNA form, the CDR3 reads TGTGCCAGCAGCCCGCCCGGGGTGACAGTGAGGGAAGCTTTCTTT. Protein product: CASSPPGVTVREAFF.

The chain is built from TRBV7-2 and TRBJ2-2; TRBD2 aligns across 9 bases. This CDR3 is 16 amino acids long. Germline lookup yields CDR1 SGHTA and CDR2 FQGNSA. The J segment lost 4 bases and the V segment lost 1 base, leaving 4 bases of the junction unmatched. The CDR3 DNA reads TGTGCCAGCAGCTTAGGCGGGGGGGCGATCACCGGGGAGCTGTTTTTT. Translation: CASSLGGGAITGELFF.

The V gene is TRBV30, the J gene TRBJ1-1; TRBD1 aligns across 7 bases. CDR3 length: 14 amino acids. Germline V gene sequence: CDR1 GTSNPN, CDR2 SVGIG (reference sequence). J was trimmed by 4 bases and V by 3 bases; bases with no gene match: 8. The DNA of the CDR3 is TGTGCCTGGAGGTCACAGGGGAAGAGCACTGAAGCTTTCTTT. Translated, it gives CAWRSQGKSTEAFF.

The genes are TRBV29-1 and TRBJ1-1, with D possibly being TRBD1 (5 bases). Germline lookup yields CDR1 SQVTM and CDR2 ANQGSEA. The CDR3 runs 12 residues. The V end lost 6 bases, the J end lost 1 base, and 9 bases lay between the germline ends. In nucleotides, the CDR3 is TGCAGCGTGACTCAGGGGAACACTGAAGCTTTCTTT. This encodes CSVTQGNTEAFF.

The V gene is TRBV12-3 or TRBV12-4, the J gene TRBJ1-2; D is undetermined. The CDR3 length is 12 residues. Trimming took 6 bases from V and 8 from J, leaving 13 bases between them. CDR3 nucleotide sequence: TGTGCCAGCAGCCCGGGCCTCGGGGGCTACACCTTC. This codes for CASSPGLGGYTF.

The rearrangement joins TRBV2 to TRBJ1-1; D ambiguous. The CDR3 has 13 residues. CDR1 is SNHLY and CDR2 is FYNNEI in the germline V gene. Trimming took off 10 bases at V and 3 bases at J, with 15 bases between the two ends. Here the CDR3 DNA reads TGTGCCACATCCAAGTTAGAGGACACTGAAGCTTTCTTT. Translated, it gives CATSKLEDTEAFF.

The chain links TRBV5-1 to TRBJ1-5; 8 bases align to TRBD1. The CDR3 consists of 15 residues. The ends lost 5 bases at V and 0 bases at J; junction bases unmatched: 4. Looked up from germline, CDR1 is SGHRS and CDR2 is YFSETQ. CDR3 DNA sequence: TGCGCCAGCAGACTGACAGGGGATAGCAATCAGCCCCAGCATTTT. Its translation: CASRLTGDSNQPQHF.

This rearrangement joins TRBV18 to TRBJ1-1; no definite D call. V was clipped by 3 bases and J by 5 bases, with 13 bases between them. Germline values: CDR1 KGHSH, CDR2 LQKENI. The CDR3 covers 14 residues. In DNA form, the CDR3 reads TGTGCCAGCTCACCCGGACTCGGAGGGACTGAAGCTTTCTTT. It yields the protein CASSPGLGGTEAFF.

The J gene is TRBJ2-7, the V gene TRBV11-3; the match to TRBD1 covers 8 bases. The CDR3 runs to 14 residues. Trimming cost V 5 bases and J 7 bases; bases outside gene matches: 10. Germline values: CDR1 SGHNT, CDR2 YENEEA. The CDR3 nucleotides read TGTGCCAGCAGCCCCGGACAGGGCTCGGGGGAGCAGTACTTC. It yields the protein CASSPGQGSGEQYF.

This chain links TRBV7-9 with TRBJ2-2; no clear D gene. Germline V gene sequence: CDR1 SEHNR, CDR2 FQNEAQ (reference sequence). CDR3 length equals 14 residues. V lost 5 bases and J 3 bases, leaving 10 bases between the germline ends. The CDR3 DNA reads TGTGCCAGCAGCCCGGTGGGATACACCGGGGAGCTGTTTTTT. Its protein is CASSPVGYTGELFF.